This T cell receptor (beta chain) was identified during a study of control samples from healthy donors and cancer patients. This CDR3 region has 12 residues. V lost 1 base to trimming and J lost 6 bases, with 4 bases between them. Profiling relied on immunoSEQ multiplex PCR, and the TCRdb table lists in-frame clones only, not all of them. The sample records about 140,000 clones, roughly nine tenths being singletons. The TCR originated in a young man in good health. The sequenced sample was blood. The chain has TRBV12-3 or TRBV12-4 and TRBJ2-1, with D hard to call. The CDR3 coding sequence is TGTGCCAGCAGTTTAGGAATCAATGAGCAGTTCTTC. Translated, it gives CASSLGINEQFF.